A selection of T cell receptor beta chains follows, all from one sample in a study of OX40 agonist ivuxolimab in advanced cancers. TCRdb's table, derived via immunoSEQ multiplex PCR, lists solely in-frame clones and lacks some. The repertoire holds about 45,000 clones, with around nine tenths as singletons. The starting material was CD4+ or CD8+ T cells sorted from blood, obtained in a trial of the OX40 agonist ivuxolimab. The receptor source for this set is an adult with an advanced solid tumor such as melanoma, head and neck, liver or kidney cancer. CDR3s include the opening cysteine and the closing phenylalanine or tryptophan. Fields, in order: J gene, V gene, D gene, clone size, CDR3 protein, CDR3 DNA. A D gene is named only where the DNA matches it firmly. The size entry is marked missing in some rows and otherwise reads once, few, many or a size class.

j_call: TRBJ1-2
v_call: TRBV7-9
d_call: -
clone_size: -
cdr3_aa: CASSLVDGYTF
cdr3_nt: TGTGCCAGCAGCTTAGTAGATGGCTACACCTTC

j_call: TRBJ1-3
v_call: TRBV28
d_call: -
clone_size: -
cdr3_aa: CASSLPQSGNTIYF
cdr3_nt: TGTGCCAGCAGTTTACCCCAATCTGGAAACACCATATATTTT

j_call: TRBJ2-2
v_call: TRBV2
d_call: -
clone_size: -
cdr3_aa: CASGSGATGELFF
cdr3_nt: TGTGCCAGCGGGTCAGGGGCCACCGGGGAGCTGTTTTTT

j_call: TRBJ1-3
v_call: TRBV6-5
d_call: -
clone_size: -
cdr3_aa: CASSGARGNTIYF
cdr3_nt: TGTGCCAGCAGCGGGGCCCGTGGAAACACCATATATTTT

j_call: TRBJ2-7
v_call: TRBV6-5
d_call: -
clone_size: -
cdr3_aa: CASRGTTAYEQYF
cdr3_nt: TGTGCCAGCAGAGGGACAACAGCCTACGAGCAGTACTTC

j_call: TRBJ1-4
v_call: TRBV6-5
d_call: -
clone_size: few
cdr3_aa: CASSPGGGPDEKLFF
cdr3_nt: TGTGCCAGCAGCCCGGGGGGGGGCCCGGATGAAAAACTGTTTTTT

j_call: TRBJ2-1
v_call: TRBV15
d_call: TRBD1
clone_size: -
cdr3_aa: CATSKRDRGYNEQFF
cdr3_nt: TGTGCCACCAGCAAACGGGACAGGGGGTACAATGAGCAGTTCTTC

j_call: TRBJ1-1
v_call: TRBV19
d_call: -
clone_size: -
cdr3_aa: CASSIDHRQGKAFF
cdr3_nt: TGTGCCAGTAGTATAGATCATCGGCAGGGAAAAGCTTTCTTT

j_call: TRBJ2-7
v_call: TRBV7-9
d_call: TRBD1
clone_size: -
cdr3_aa: CASSLPGQGYEQYF
cdr3_nt: TGTGCCAGCAGCCTCCCAGGACAGGGCTACGAGCAGTACTTC

j_call: TRBJ1-2
v_call: TRBV9
d_call: -
clone_size: -
cdr3_aa: CASSGPTFNYGYTF
cdr3_nt: TGTGCCAGCAGCGGTCCGACATTTAACTATGGCTACACCTTC

j_call: TRBJ1-2
v_call: TRBV5-6
d_call: -
clone_size: -
cdr3_aa: CASRLLGQEVYGYTF
cdr3_nt: TGTGCCAGCAGATTGTTGGGGCAGGAGGTCTATGGCTACACCTTC

j_call: TRBJ2-1
v_call: TRBV5-1
d_call: TRBD1
clone_size: -
cdr3_aa: CASSLGDRGYNEQFF
cdr3_nt: TGCGCCAGCAGCTTGGGAGACAGGGGCTACAATGAGCAGTTCTTC

j_call: TRBJ2-1
v_call: TRBV4-1
d_call: -
clone_size: -
cdr3_aa: CASSQAWGDYNEQFF
cdr3_nt: TGCGCCAGCAGCCAAGCTTGGGGGGACTACAATGAGCAGTTCTTC

j_call: TRBJ1-2
v_call: TRBV9
d_call: -
clone_size: once
cdr3_aa: CASSGLHGGDNYGYTF
cdr3_nt: TGTGCCAGCAGCGGTCTACATGGAGGAGATAACTATGGCTACACCTTC

j_call: TRBJ1-1
v_call: TRBV5-4
d_call: -
clone_size: -
cdr3_aa: CASSFWGGNTEAFF
cdr3_nt: TGTGCCAGCAGCTTCTGGGGGGGTAACACTGAAGCTTTCTTT

j_call: TRBJ2-1
v_call: TRBV5-1
d_call: TRBD2
clone_size: -
cdr3_aa: CASSLYGGVYNEQFF
cdr3_nt: TGCGCCAGCAGCTTGTATGGGGGGGTTTACAATGAGCAGTTCTTC

j_call: TRBJ2-7
v_call: TRBV20-1
d_call: -
clone_size: -
cdr3_aa: CSARDEYEQYF
cdr3_nt: TGCAGTGCTAGAGATGAGTACGAGCAGTACTTC

j_call: TRBJ2-3
v_call: TRBV28
d_call: -
clone_size: -
cdr3_aa: CASSLRGRVDTDTQYF
cdr3_nt: TGTGCCAGCAGTCTCAGGGGGAGGGTGGACACAGATACGCAGTATTTT

j_call: TRBJ1-6
v_call: TRBV6-1
d_call: -
clone_size: -
cdr3_aa: CASSVPRSSYNSPLHF
cdr3_nt: TGTGCCAGCAGTGTTCCCAGGAGCTCCTATAATTCACCCCTCCACTTT

j_call: TRBJ2-5
v_call: TRBV6-5
d_call: -
clone_size: -
cdr3_aa: CASSTTEETQYF
cdr3_nt: TGTGCCAGCAGTACGACAGAAGAGACCCAGTACTTC

j_call: TRBJ1-4
v_call: TRBV7-9
d_call: -
clone_size: few
cdr3_aa: CASTLPPDFVTNEKLFF
cdr3_nt: TGTGCCAGCACCTTACCTCCGGACTTTGTGACTAATGAAAAACTGTTTTTT

j_call: TRBJ2-6
v_call: TRBV19
d_call: TRBD1
clone_size: -
cdr3_aa: CASTPDRAGANVLTF
cdr3_nt: TGTGCCAGTACCCCGGACAGGGCCGGGGCCAACGTCCTGACTTTC

j_call: TRBJ2-7
v_call: TRBV10-2
d_call: TRBD1
clone_size: -
cdr3_aa: CASGQGESYEQYF
cdr3_nt: TGCGCCAGCGGACAGGGGGAATCCTACGAGCAGTACTTC

j_call: TRBJ1-1
v_call: TRBV7-9
d_call: -
clone_size: -
cdr3_aa: CASSSSLGTEAFF
cdr3_nt: TGTGCCAGCAGCTCGAGCTTGGGGACTGAAGCTTTCTTT

j_call: TRBJ2-7
v_call: TRBV4-3
d_call: -
clone_size: -
cdr3_aa: CASSQDLAGTLYEQYF
cdr3_nt: TGCGCCAGCAGCCAAGATCTCGCCGGGACACTTTACGAGCAGTACTTC

j_call: TRBJ2-3
v_call: TRBV5-4
d_call: -
clone_size: -
cdr3_aa: CASSLGWGTDTQYF
cdr3_nt: TGTGCCAGCAGCCTGGGGTGGGGCACAGATACGCAGTATTTT

j_call: TRBJ1-4
v_call: TRBV13
d_call: -
clone_size: -
cdr3_aa: CASSIVYGDLFF
cdr3_nt: TGTGCCAGCAGCATAGTCTATGGGGACCTGTTTTTT